This T cell receptor beta chain derives from a study of cytomegalovirus exposure and HLA in healthy donors. This CDR3 is 12 amino acids long. CDR1 is SQVTM and CDR2 is ANQGSEA in the germline V gene. Unmatched junction bases numbered 6, after V lost 6 bases and J lost 8 bases. Both 60 Vbeta primers and 13 Jbeta primers went into the PCR. Produced via immunoSEQ multiplex PCR; TCRdb's table is partial and in-frame only. The data show 100,000 to 150,000 clones, with roughly four fifths seen just once and 1.8% held by the top ten. J is TRBJ1-2 and V is TRBV29-1; 10 bases agree with TRBD1. This clonotype originated in a woman aged 45-65 years in good health and CMV-seronegative. The specimen was PBMCs. Here the CDR3 DNA reads TGCAGCGTCGTGACAGGGGGCAAGGGCTACACCTTC. It translates to CSVVTGGKGYTF.